The 30 T cell receptor beta chains presented below share a single source sample, sequenced in a study of blood T cell repertoires in COVID-19. Assay used: immunoSEQ multiplex PCR; TCRdb lists only in-frame clones, some missing. The table shows some 120,000 clones, with 85% occurring only once. The sequenced sample was peripheral blood. The receptor source for this set is a human donor in a cohort sampled during active COVID-19.

The rearrangement joins TRBV28 to TRBJ2-7, with 7 bases lining up with TRBD1. CDR3 size: 16 residues. V lost 5 bases, J lost 3 bases, and 13 bases stayed unmatched. Per germline, CDR1 MDHEN and CDR2 SYDVKM. CDR3 in amino acids: CASSKTGSARGYEQYV. The CDR3 DNA reads as TGTGCCAGCAGTAAGACAGGGTCAGCTCGAGGCTACGAGCAGTACGTC.

In its sample, this clone ranks as medium-sized (0.01 to 0.1%). The V and J genes are TRBV5-8 and TRBJ2-7, with D perhaps TRBD2 (5 bases). Per the germline V gene, CDR1 is SGHTS and CDR2 is YDEGEE. The CDR3 is 18 amino acids. The V gene lost 2 bases and the J gene lost 6 bases, with 27 bases spanning the gap. In DNA form, the CDR3 reads TGTGCCAGCAGCTTTCCCCCCCAGACTACCGAGAACCTCCGCGAGCAGTACGTC. Translated, it gives CASSFPPQTTENLREQYV.

This chain links TRBV7-6 with TRBJ2-3; D is unresolved. Trimming shortened V by 0 bases and J by 3 bases, and 7 bases separated the two germline ends. The CDR3 covers 14 residues. Germline V gives CDR1 SGHVS, CDR2 FNYEAQ. The CDR3 reads CASSLASETDTQYF. The CDR3 DNA reads TGTGCCAGCAGCTTAGCGAGTGAGACAGATACGCAGTATTTT. Full variable domain (rest looked up from reference TRBV7-6 and TRBJ2-3): GAGVSQSPRYKVTKRGQDVALRCDPISGHVSLYWYRQALGQGPEFLTYFNYEAQQDKSGLPNDRFSAERPEGSISTLTIQRTEQRDSAMYRCASSLASETDTQYFGPGTRLTVL.

The V and J genes are TRBV6-1 and TRBJ2-7; 14 bases fit TRBD2. J gave up 4 bases and V 3 bases, and 5 bases lay outside the gene matches. The CDR3 length is 16 residues. Germline-derived CDR1 and CDR2 are MNHNS and SASEGT. The CDR3 here is CASSDGLAGGGYEQYV. The CDR3 bases are TGTGCCAGCAGTGATGGACTAGCGGGAGGAGGTTACGAGCAGTACGTC.

This clone is labeled as medium-sized (0.01 to 0.1%). The rearrangement joins TRBV10-3 to TRBJ1-1, with D possibly matching TRBD1 (6 bases). The CDR3 totals 15 residues. The V end lost 5 bases, the J end lost 1 base, and 14 bases lay between the germline ends. CDR1 is ENHRY, CDR2 SYGVKD, per germline. The CDR3 loop reads CAISTNRVENTEAFF. The DNA for the CDR3 is TGTGCCATCAGTACCAACAGGGTAGAGAACACTGAAGCTTTCTTT.

The J gene is TRBJ2-1, the V gene TRBV2; TRBD1 aligns across 7 bases. Germline V gene lookup returns CDR1 SNHLY and CDR2 FYNNEI. Germline trimming cut 6 bases from V and 13 bases from J; bases unmatched to any gene: 6. The CDR3 spans 11 residues. The CDR3 DNA reads TGTGCCAGCAGCCGGCGACAGGGCCAGTTCTTC. Translating it yields CASSRRQGQFF.

This chain joins TRBV5-1 and TRBJ1-3; possibly TRBD1 for D (5 bases). Per the germline V gene, CDR1 is SGHRS and CDR2 is YFSETQ. Trimming cost V 5 bases and J 1 base, with 16 bases left between them. The CDR3 contains 16 residues. As DNA, the CDR3 is TGCGCCAGCAGTACCTCAGGGCGGTCATCTGGAAACACCATATATTTT. Translation gives CASSTSGRSSGNTIYF.

This clone showed up just once. In nucleotides, the CDR3 is TGTGCCAGCAGCCTTAAACAAGGAAACACCATATATTTT. It translates to CASSLKQGNTIYF. The gene calls are TRBV9 and TRBJ1-3; D is uncertain. Per the germline V gene, CDR1 is SGDLS and CDR2 is YYNGEE. This CDR3 is built from 13 residues. The V end lost 4 bases, the J end lost 4 bases, and 9 bases lay between the germline ends.

The J gene is TRBJ1-1, the V gene TRBV6-6, with D uncertain. Germline CDR1 and CDR2: MNHNY and SVGAGI (reference sequence). V shed 0 bases and J shed 2 bases, with 7 bases lying between them. This CDR3 contains 14 residues. DNA of the CDR3: TGTGCCAGCAGTTACTCAACAGCAAACACTGAAGCTTTCTTT. It is translated as CASSYSTANTEAFF.

The chain links TRBV7-9 to TRBJ2-3, with 7 nucleotides matching TRBD2. J gave up 2 bases and V 5 bases, and 4 bases lay outside the gene matches. CDR1 and CDR2 from the germline V gene are SEHNR and FQNEAQ (reference sequence). This CDR3 comprises 14 residues. CDR3 in DNA: TGTGCCAGCAGCAACCGGGACTACACAGATACGCAGTATTTT. Translated: CASSNRDYTDTQYF.

This clone was observed a handful of times. The chain links TRBV2 to TRBJ2-4; D unresolved. Germline V gives CDR1 SNHLY, CDR2 FYNNEI. The V end was cut by 7 bases, the J end by 15 bases, with 19 bases between. The CDR3 length is 12 residues. CDR3 in DNA: TGTGCCAGCACCTTATCCGTTATCCCTCCGTACTTC. Translation gives CASTLSVIPPYF.

CDR3: CACDRLGGYGYTF. CDR3 DNA sequence: TGTGCCTGTGACAGGCTGGGTGGCTATGGCTACACCTTC. The chain links TRBV30 to TRBJ1-2; maybe TRBD1 (6 bases). This CDR3 contains 13 residues. Germline loops: CDR1 GTSNPN, CDR2 SVGIG (reference sequence). V was trimmed by 6 bases and J by 4 bases, leaving 15 bases between them.

This sequence joins TRBV6-6 and TRBJ1-4; D uncertain. Between the trimmed V and J ends, which lost 11 bases and 8 bases, there was a span of 15 bases. This CDR3 has 12 residues. Germline assignment: CDR1 MNHNY and CDR2 SVGAGI (reference sequence). The CDR3 bases are TGTGCCGGCGGTTCGGTGGGCGAAAAACTGTTTTTT. As protein: CAGGSVGEKLFF.

This clone has a handful of counts. The chain couples TRBV24-1 to TRBJ2-3, with D maybe TRBD2 (7 bases). V was shortened by 9 bases and J by 3 bases, with 30 bases between the two germline ends. This CDR3 has 19 residues. CDR1 and CDR2 from the germline V gene are KGHDR and SFDVKD. CDR3 loop: CATAGEVARGGSMTDTQYF. The CDR3 nucleotides are TGTGCCACCGCGGGGGAAGTCGCCAGGGGTGGTTCCATGACAGATACGCAGTATTTT.

This clone came up once. V gene TRBV7-9 combines with J gene TRBJ2-5, with D possibly matching TRBD1 (5 bases). Germline V gene sequence: CDR1 SEHNR, CDR2 FQNEAQ (reference sequence). The CDR3 totals 11 residues. Trimming pared 8 bases from V and 5 bases from J, leaving 9 bases between. The CDR3 loop is CASQKGETQYF. In DNA, the CDR3 is TGTGCCAGCCAAAAGGGGGAGACCCAGTACTTC.

V is TRBV11-3 and J is TRBJ2-3, with D maybe TRBD1 (6 bases). Looked up from germline, CDR1 is SGHNT and CDR2 is YENEEA. This CDR3 has 16 amino acids. V lost 4 bases to trimming and J lost 2 bases, with 16 bases between them. CDR3 sequence: CASSYPTGIPTDTQYF. DNA of the CDR3: TGTGCCAGCAGCTATCCTACAGGGATTCCCACAGATACGCAGTATTTT. Combining the CDR3 with reference TRBV11-3 and TRBJ2-3 gives the whole variable domain EAGVVQSPRYKIIEKKQPVAFWCNPISGHNTLYWYLQNLGQGPELLIRYENEEAVDDSQLPKDRFSAERLKGVDSTLKIQPAELGDSAVYLCASSYPTGIPTDTQYFGPGTRLTVL.

The chain is built from TRBV19 and TRBJ1-5; D gene uncertain. Deletions cut 7 bases from V and 1 base from J, with 14 bases between. The V gene's germline CDR1 is LNHDA and CDR2 SQIVND (reference sequence). The CDR3 has 15 amino acids. The CDR3 here is CASNPGTGSNQPQHF. The CDR3 nucleotides read TGTGCCAGTAACCCCGGCACGGGGAGCAATCAGCCCCAGCATTTT.

The V and J genes are TRBV7-9 and TRBJ2-2; D is perhaps TRBD1 (5 bases). CDR1 SEHNR and CDR2 FQNEAQ come from the germline V gene (reference sequence). The V end was cut by 5 bases, the J end by 4 bases, with 8 bases between. This CDR3 comprises 13 residues. The CDR3 bases are TGTGCCAGCAGCCAACAGGTCACCGGGGAGCTGTTTTTT. It translates to CASSQQVTGELFF.

The rearrangement joins TRBV4-2 to TRBJ1-1; D may be TRBD1 (6 bases). This CDR3 comprises 13 residues. With 2 bases removed from V and 5 bases from J, the gap between germline ends came to 9 bases. Germline V CDR1 and CDR2: LGHNA, YNFKEQ. The CDR3 here is CASSQFTGTEAFF. CDR3 nucleotides: TGTGCCAGCAGCCAATTTACAGGGACTGAAGCTTTCTTT.

This clone showed up many times. The genes are TRBV18 and TRBJ2-3; TRBD1 might be the D (5 bases). Germline-derived CDR1 and CDR2 are KGHSH and LQKENI. The CDR3 consists of 16 residues. Deletions cut 0 bases from V and 5 bases from J, with 15 bases between. The CDR3 reads CASSPPEASRGDTQYF. The CDR3 DNA reads TGTGCCAGCTCACCACCTGAGGCCTCAAGGGGAGATACGCAGTATTTT.

The chain couples TRBV4-3 to TRBJ2-2; 9 positions match TRBD2. The V segment lost 2 bases and the J segment 7 bases; nucleotides outside the gene matches: 11. The CDR3 covers 17 residues. The germline V gene encodes CDR1 LGHNA and CDR2 YSLEER. In nucleotides, the CDR3 is TGCGCCAGCAGCCAAATGGAGACTAGCGGTTTTATCGGGGAGCTGTTTTTT. It encodes CASSQMETSGFIGELFF.

The CDR3 loop is CASSPGLGETQYF. As DNA, the CDR3 is TGTGCCAGCAGCCCAGGACTGGGAGAGACCCAGTACTTC. The rearrangement links TRBV11-3 to TRBJ2-5; TRBD2 might be the D (5 bases). The CDR3 runs to 13 residues. The germline V gene encodes CDR1 SGHNT and CDR2 YENEEA. Between the trimmed V and J ends, which lost 5 bases and 4 bases, there was a span of 11 bases.

The chain couples TRBV2 to TRBJ1-3; 7 bases agree with TRBD1. The CDR3 is 14 amino acids. Germline values: CDR1 SNHLY, CDR2 FYNNEI. After removal of 6 bases from V and 1 base from J, the junction contained 3 bases not matched to a gene. The CDR3 DNA reads TGTGCCAGCAGGAGACAGGGATCTGGAAACACCATATATTTT. It translates to CASRRQGSGNTIYF.

This chain joins TRBV3-1 (or the pseudogene TRBV3-2) and TRBJ1-2; perhaps TRBD1 as D (6 bases). V shed 2 bases and J shed 5 bases, with 9 bases lying between them. Germline CDR1 LGHDT, CDR2 YNNKEL (reference sequence). The CDR3 is 13 residues long. The CDR3 nucleotides read TGTGCCAGCAGCCAACGACAGGTATATGGCTACACCTTC. Translating gives CASSQRQVYGYTF.

This chain joins TRBV18 and TRBJ1-6; D may be TRBD1 (6 bases). The germline gives CDR1 KGHSH, CDR2 LQKENI. The CDR3 runs to 15 residues. With 3 bases removed from V and 11 bases from J, the gap between germline ends came to 17 bases. CDR3 nucleotide sequence: TGTGCCAGCTCACCTAGGACAGAACTGGGAGCACCCCTCCACTTT. Translated: CASSPRTELGAPLHF.

The chain employs TRBV18 and TRBJ1-5; 9 bases align to TRBD1. V was clipped by 2 bases and J by 6 bases; unmatched bases: 11. The CDR3 extends over 17 amino acids. Per the germline V gene, CDR1 is KGHSH and CDR2 is LQKENI. CDR3 DNA sequence: TGTGCCAGCTCACCATCACAGGGGGCGAGGGGGGTTCAGCCCCAGCATTTT. Translated: CASSPSQGARGVQPQHF.

The gene calls are TRBV3-1 (or the pseudogene TRBV3-2) and TRBJ2-1, with 12 nucleotides matching TRBD1. The V and J ends lost 1 base and 8 bases, in that order; junction bases with no gene match: 9. This CDR3 is built from 17 residues. Per germline, CDR1 LGHDT and CDR2 YNNKEL (reference sequence). This chain's CDR3 is CASSQVGDRGRRDEQFF. Written as DNA, the CDR3 is TGTGCCAGCAGCCAAGTCGGGGACAGGGGGCGTAGGGATGAGCAGTTCTTC.

The V gene is TRBV6-5, the J gene TRBJ2-1, with 10 bases matching TRBD2. CDR3 length equals 15 residues. CDR1 and CDR2 from the germline V gene are MNHEY and SVGAGI. Trimming cost V 2 bases and J 6 bases; bases outside gene matches: 4. This CDR3 is CASSYRGLAPNEQFF. CDR3 sequence (DNA): TGTGCCAGCAGTTACAGGGGACTAGCGCCCAATGAGCAGTTCTTC.

The chain uses TRBV6-2 or TRBV6-3 and TRBJ2-2; maybe TRBD1 (5 bases). The germline V gene encodes CDR1 MNHEY and CDR2 SVGEGT. V lost 3 bases to trimming and J lost 1 base, with 6 bases between them. This CDR3 is 14 amino acids long. The CDR3 DNA follows: TGTGCCAGCAGTTATACAGGGAACACCGGGGAGCTGTTTTTT. The encoded protein is CASSYTGNTGELFF.

The V gene is TRBV19, the J gene TRBJ2-1; D gene unclear. Germline assignment: CDR1 LNHDA and CDR2 SQIVND (reference sequence). V was pared by 7 bases and J by 6 bases, with 19 bases between. The CDR3 contains 15 residues. The CDR3 here is CASTPGGRPRNEQFF. Written as DNA, the CDR3 is TGTGCCAGTACCCCAGGTGGCCGACCCCGCAATGAGCAGTTCTTC. The whole variable domain, filled in from reference TRBV19 and TRBJ2-1, reads DGGITQSPKYLFRKEGQNVTLSCEQNLNHDAMYWYRQDPGQGLRLIYYSQIVNDFQKGDIAEGYSVSREKKESFPLTVTSAQKNPTAFYLCASTPGGRPRNEQFFGPGTRLTVL.